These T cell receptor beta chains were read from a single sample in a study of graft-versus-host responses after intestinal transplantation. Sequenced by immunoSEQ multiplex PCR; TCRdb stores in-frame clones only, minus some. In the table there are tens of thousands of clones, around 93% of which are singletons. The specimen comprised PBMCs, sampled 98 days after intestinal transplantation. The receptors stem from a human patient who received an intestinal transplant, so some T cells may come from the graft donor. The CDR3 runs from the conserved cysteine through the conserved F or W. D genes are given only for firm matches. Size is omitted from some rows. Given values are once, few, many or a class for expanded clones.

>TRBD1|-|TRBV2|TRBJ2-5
TGTGCCAGCAGATCGTTCCGGGACAGGGCAGAGACCCAGTACTTC
CASRSFRDRAETQYF
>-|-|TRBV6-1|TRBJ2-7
TGTGCCAGCACGTCTGGGGCAGTGAGCTCCTACGAGCAGTACTTC
CASTSGAVSSYEQYF
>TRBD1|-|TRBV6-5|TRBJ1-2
TGTGCCAGCAGTTACACTGGGACAGAGTTCTATGGCTACACCTTC
CASSYTGTEFYGYTF
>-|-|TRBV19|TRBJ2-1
TGTGCCAGTAGTAACGAAAAACGGGACAATGAGCAGTTCTTC
CASSNEKRDNEQFF
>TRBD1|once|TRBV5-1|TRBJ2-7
TGCGCCAGCAGCCTCGCGCTTTCCGGGACAGGTTTTTGGAGATGGGAGCAGTACTTC
CASSLALSGTGFWRWEQYF
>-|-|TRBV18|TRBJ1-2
TGTGCCAGCTCACCATGGGGGGACTATGGCTACACCTTC
CASSPWGDYGYTF
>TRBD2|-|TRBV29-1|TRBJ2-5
TGCAGCGGGGTCCGGGGGGGGTTGTACCAAGAGACCCAGTACTTC
CSGVRGGLYQETQYF
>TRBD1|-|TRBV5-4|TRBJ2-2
TGTGCCAGCAGCCGTCCTACAGGGGCCGGGGAGCTGTTTTTT
CASSRPTGAGELFF
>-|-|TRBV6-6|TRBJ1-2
TGTGCCAGCAGTTACTCGCCCAACTATGGCTACACCTTC
CASSYSPNYGYTF
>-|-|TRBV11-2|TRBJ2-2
TGTGCCAGCAGCTTAGAGGCGCGCTTGACCGGGGAGCTGTTTTTT
CASSLEARLTGELFF
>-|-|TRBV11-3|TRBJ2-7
TGTGCCAGCAGCTTAGGAGAGGGCAGGATATACATTTACGAGCAGTACTTC
CASSLGEGRIYIYEQYF
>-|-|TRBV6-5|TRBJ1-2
TGTGCCAGCAGTTACTCCGACAGGTCCTATGGCTACACCTTC
CASSYSDRSYGYTF
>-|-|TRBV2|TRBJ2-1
TGTGCCAGCAGTGAAGCAGGGGATGTATGGGCCTACAATGAGCAGTTCTTC
CASSEAGDVWAYNEQFF
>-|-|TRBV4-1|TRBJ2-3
TGCGCCAGCAGCCAAGAACCTCCCGGGAGATTAACAGATACGCAGTATTTT
CASSQEPPGRLTDTQYF
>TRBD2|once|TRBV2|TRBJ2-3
TGTGCCAGCAGCCGGACCGGGACTAGCGGGGGCACAGATACGCAGTATTTT
CASSRTGTSGGTDTQYF
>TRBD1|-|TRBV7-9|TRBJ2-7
TGTGCCAGCAGCCCCCCCGACCGGGACAGAGGAGTCTACGAGCAGTACTTC
CASSPPDRDRGVYEQYF
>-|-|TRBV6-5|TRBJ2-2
TGTGCCAGCAGCCCTTGGGGGGCGCAGATCGGGGAGCTGTTTTTT
CASSPWGAQIGELFF
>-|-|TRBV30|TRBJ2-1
TGTGCCTGGGAGAATCTAGGAGGGTACAATGAGCAGTTCTTC
CAWENLGGYNEQFF
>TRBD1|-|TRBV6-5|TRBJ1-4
TGTGCCAGCAGGATGGGACAGGGGGCGGAAGAAAAACTGTTTTTT
CASRMGQGAEEKLFF
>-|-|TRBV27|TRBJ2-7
TGTGCCAGCAGTTTAAGAGTTCAAAGCTCCTACGAGCAGTACTTC
CASSLRVQSSYEQYF
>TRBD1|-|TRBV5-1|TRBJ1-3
TGCGCCAGCAGCCCGCAGACAGGGGGCTCTGGAAACACCATATATTTT
CASSPQTGGSGNTIYF
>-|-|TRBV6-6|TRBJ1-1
TGTGCCAGCAGATCCCTCAGATGGACTGAAGCTTTCTTT
CASRSLRWTEAFF
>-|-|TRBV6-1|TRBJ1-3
TGTGCCAGCAGTGAGTGGGGGACCTCTGGAAACACCATATATTTT
CASSEWGTSGNTIYF
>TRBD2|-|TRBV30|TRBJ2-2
TGTGCCTGGAGTTGGACTAGCGGGAACCCCACCGGGGAGCTGTTTTTT
CAWSWTSGNPTGELFF
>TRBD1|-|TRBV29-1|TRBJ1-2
TGCAGCGACCGGACAGGGGTTCGGCCCAGCGCCTATGGCTACACCTTC
CSDRTGVRPSAYGYTF
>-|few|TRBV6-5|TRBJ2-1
TGTGCCAGCAGTGGCGGCCGGGAGCTGCAGTTCTTC
CASSGGRELQFF
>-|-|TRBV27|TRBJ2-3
TGTGCCAGCAGTTTATCCGGACTGGGGAGGACAGATACGCAGTATTTT
CASSLSGLGRTDTQYF
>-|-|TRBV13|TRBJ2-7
TGTGCCAGCAGCAACAAGGGCAGGGTTTACGAGCAGTACTTC
CASSNKGRVYEQYF
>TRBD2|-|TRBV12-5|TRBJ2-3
TGTGCTAGTGGGTCGGGGGGCGGGGGGTACTCAGATACGCAGTATTTT
CASGSGGGGYSDTQYF
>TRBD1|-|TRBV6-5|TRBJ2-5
TGTGCCAGCAGTCGGACAGGGGGGGTTGGAGAGACCCAGTACTTC
CASSRTGGVGETQYF
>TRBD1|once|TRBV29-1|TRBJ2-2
TGCAGCGTGACAGGGTACACCGGGGAGCTGTTTTTT
CSVTGYTGELFF
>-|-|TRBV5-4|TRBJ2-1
TGTGCCAGCACCCCAACTGGGGGCCCTGAGCAGTTCTTC
CASTPTGGPEQFF
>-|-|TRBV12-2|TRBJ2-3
TGTGCAAGTCGCTTAAATGGTACGCAGTATTTT
CASRLNGTQYF
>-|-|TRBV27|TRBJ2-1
TGTGCCAGTTACGGGCTGGACCCCAATGAGCAGTTCTTC
CASYGLDPNEQFF
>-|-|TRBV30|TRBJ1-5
TGTGCCTGCGGCTCCCAGTCGAATCAGCCCCAGCATTTT
CACGSQSNQPQHF
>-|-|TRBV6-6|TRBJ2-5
TGTGCCAGCAGTTATGGGTCCCCGTCCCAGGGGACCCAGTACTTC
CASSYGSPSQGTQYF
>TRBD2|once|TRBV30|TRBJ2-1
TGTGCCTGGAGGATCGGGACTAGCGGGTACAATGAGCAGTTCTTC
CAWRIGTSGYNEQFF
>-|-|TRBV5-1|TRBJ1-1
TGCGCCAGCAGCTTGGGACCTCAGAACACTGAAGCTTTCTTT
CASSLGPQNTEAFF
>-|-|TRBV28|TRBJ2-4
TGTGCCAGCAGTTCCTACATTCAGTACTTC
CASSSYIQYF
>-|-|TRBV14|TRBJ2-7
TGTGCCAGCAGCCAAGAAGGCGGGGACCCCTACGAGCAGTACTTC
CASSQEGGDPYEQYF
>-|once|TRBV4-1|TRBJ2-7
TGCGCCAGCAGCCAAGATTTGGGGGCCTACGAGCAGTACTTC
CASSQDLGAYEQYF
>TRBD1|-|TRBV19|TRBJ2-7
TGTGCCAGTAGTCCGAAGACAGGGGTAAGCGAGCAGTACTTC
CASSPKTGVSEQYF
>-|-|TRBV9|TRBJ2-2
TGTGCCAGCAGCGTAGCTCGGACAACCCCGAACACCGGGGAGCTGTTTTTT
CASSVARTTPNTGELFF
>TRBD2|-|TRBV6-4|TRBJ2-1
TGTGCCAGCAGTGACGGCAGCGGGAGTAGTGATGAGCAGTTCTTC
CASSDGSGSSDEQFF
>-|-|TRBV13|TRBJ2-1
TGTGCCAGCAGCTTAGACTACAATGAGCAGTTCTTC
CASSLDYNEQFF
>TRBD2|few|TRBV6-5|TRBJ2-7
TGTGCCAGCAGTACCGTAGCGGGGGGTCGGGAGCAGTACTTC
CASSTVAGGREQYF
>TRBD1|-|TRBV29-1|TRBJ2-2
TGCAGCGTTGAAACAGGGGGCAGGTTCGGCGGGGAGCTGTTTTTT
CSVETGGRFGGELFF
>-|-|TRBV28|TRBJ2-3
TGTGCCAGCAGGTTGACCGGGACCCCTCACCCAGATACGCAGTATTTT
CASRLTGTPHPDTQYF
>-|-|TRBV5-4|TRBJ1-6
TGTGCCAGCAGCTCCGCGGGGTCGTATAATTCACCCCTCCACTTT
CASSSAGSYNSPLHF
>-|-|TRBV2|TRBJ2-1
TGTGCCAGCAGTGCGCCTCTCAGCGGGTCCTACAATGAGCAGTTCTTC
CASSAPLSGSYNEQFF
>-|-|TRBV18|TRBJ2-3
TGTGCCAGCTCACCCCAGACGGGCACAGATACGCAGTATTTT
CASSPQTGTDTQYF
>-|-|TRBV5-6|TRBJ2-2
TGTGCCAGCAGCTTGGAACTAGGGGTTCGGGAACACGGGGAGCTGTTTTTT
CASSLELGVREHGELFF
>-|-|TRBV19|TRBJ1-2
TGTGCCAGTAGGGACAGCCGATATGGCTACACCTTC
CASRDSRYGYTF
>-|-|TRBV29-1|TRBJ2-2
TGCAGCGTTGAAGGGGCCTCCCCCGGGTCTCCCGATCCCGGGGAGCTGTTTTTT
CSVEGASPGSPDPGELFF
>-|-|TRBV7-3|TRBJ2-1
TGTGCCAGCAGCTCTTATCCTAGTGGCTACAATGAGCAGTTCTTC
CASSSYPSGYNEQFF
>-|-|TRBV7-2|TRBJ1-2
TGTGCCAGCAGCCCGGGGGGGGGCGTTAGGTATGGCTACACCTTC
CASSPGGGVRYGYTF
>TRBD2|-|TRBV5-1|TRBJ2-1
TGCGCCAGCAGCCTGACTCGCGGGGGGGCCCGGGGCAATGAGCAGTTCTTC
CASSLTRGGARGNEQFF
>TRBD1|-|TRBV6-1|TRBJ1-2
TGTGCCAGCAGTTCAGGGGGAGGGTTTGGCTACACCTTC
CASSSGGGFGYTF
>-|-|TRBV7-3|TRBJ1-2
TGTGCCAGCAGCTCGGACAGCCAATCTAACTATGGCTACACCTTC
CASSSDSQSNYGYTF
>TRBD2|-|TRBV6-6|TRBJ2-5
TGTGCCAGCAGTAATGGACTAGCGGAGACCCAGTACTTC
CASSNGLAETQYF